The 25 T cell receptor beta chains in this list originate from one sample, sequenced in a study of OX40 agonist ivuxolimab in advanced cancers. Produced via immunoSEQ multiplex PCR; TCRdb's table is partial and in-frame only. The table shows approximately 34,000 clones, with roughly 87% occurring only once. The material was CD4+ or CD8+ T cells sorted from blood, obtained in a trial of the OX40 agonist ivuxolimab. The source is an adult with an advanced solid tumor such as melanoma, head and neck, liver or kidney cancer.

This clone has just one count. This sequence joins TRBV19 and TRBJ1-5; 9 bases agree with TRBD1. Germline V lookup: CDR1 LNHDA, CDR2 SQIVND (reference sequence). This CDR3 is 17 amino acids long. V lost 1 base and J lost 0; bases outside the gene matches: 4. The CDR3 bases are TGTGCCAGTAGTATAGGACAGGGGGAATATAGCAATCAGCCCCAGCATTTT. As protein: CASSIGQGEYSNQPQHF.

J is TRBJ2-3 and V is TRBV9, with TRBD1 identical over 8 bases. V was pared by 2 bases and J by 4 bases, with 3 bases of the junction left unmatched. The germline gives CDR1 SGDLS, CDR2 YYNGEE. This CDR3 has 14 amino acids. The CDR3: CASSVWTGPDTQYF. CDR3 DNA: TGTGCCAGCAGCGTTTGGACAGGGCCAGATACGCAGTATTTT.

This clone was detected only once. V is TRBV9 and J is TRBJ1-1; 9 nucleotides match TRBD1. Germline assignment: CDR1 SGDLS and CDR2 YYNGEE. The CDR3 totals 13 residues. V was clipped by 5 bases and J by 4 bases; unmatched bases: 3. This CDR3 is CASSGTGSTEAFF. The CDR3, as DNA: TGTGCCAGCAGTGGGACAGGGAGCACTGAAGCTTTCTTT.

The chain uses TRBV7-2 and TRBJ1-2; 9 nucleotides align to TRBD1. The ends lost 7 bases at V and 3 bases at J; junction bases unmatched: 3. The CDR3 covers 13 residues. CDR1 SGHTA and CDR2 FQGNSA come from the germline V gene. Here the CDR3 DNA reads TGTGCCAGCAAGCGGGACAGGGACTATGGCTACACCTTC. Its protein is CASKRDRDYGYTF.

J is TRBJ1-4 and V is TRBV9, with D possibly matching TRBD1 (6 bases). Germline V gene lookup returns CDR1 SGDLS and CDR2 YYNGEE. Trimming shortened V by 0 bases and J by 0 bases, and 15 bases separated the two germline ends. The CDR3 length is 18 residues. The CDR3 DNA follows: TGTGCCAGCAGCGTAGGTTCAGGGGATCTTGCAACTAATGAAAAACTGTTTTTT. Its translation is CASSVGSGDLATNEKLFF.

On this clone: At the DNA level, this CDR3 is encoded by other sequences in the same sample as well. This chain links TRBV11-2 with TRBJ2-7; no reliable D call. The CDR3 length is 12 residues. Trimming took 6 bases from V and 1 from J, leaving 7 bases between them. CDR1 is SGHAT and CDR2 is FQNNGV in the germline V gene. The CDR3 sequence: CASSASSYEQYF. The CDR3 DNA is TGTGCCAGCAGTGCAAGTTCCTACGAGCAGTACTTC.

This clone appeared a single time. The chain links TRBV6-1 to TRBJ2-7; tentatively, D is TRBD1 or TRBD2 (5 bases each). With 10 bases removed from V and 2 bases from J, the gap between germline ends came to 18 bases. This CDR3 comprises 14 residues. Per the germline V gene, CDR1 is MNHNS and CDR2 is SASEGT. CDR3 nucleotides: TGTGCCACTACCGGGACCGCTCGACCCTACGAGCAGTACTTC. Protein sequence: CATTGTARPYEQYF.

The rearrangement uses TRBV6-5 and TRBJ2-6; no clear D gene. CDR3 length: 12 residues. Trimming removed 7 bases from V and 8 bases from J, with 9 bases in between. The germline CDR1 and CDR2 sequences are MNHEY and SVGAGI. This CDR3 reads CASKEYSNVLTF. CDR3 sequence (DNA): TGTGCCAGCAAAGAGTATTCCAACGTCCTGACTTTC.

The CDR3 DNA is TGTGCCATCAGTGGGGAGAGTGGGGTGTCCCAGCATTTT. Protein sequence: CAISGESGVSQHF. The V call is TRBV10-3, the J call TRBJ1-5, with D unclear. The ends were cut back, 4 bases at V and 11 bases at J, with 15 bases in the middle. The V gene's germline CDR1 is ENHRY and CDR2 SYGVKD. CDR3 length: 13 residues.

The CDR3 bases are TGTGCCAGCAGCTTCTGGGGGAGTGCCTACGAGCAGTACTTC. Translated: CASSFWGSAYEQYF. The V gene is TRBV5-6, the J gene TRBJ2-7; D tentatively fits TRBD1 or TRBD2 (5 bases each). Between the trimmed V and J ends, which lost 2 bases and 2 bases, there was a span of 11 bases. The CDR3 length is 14 residues. The germline gives CDR1 SGHDT, CDR2 YYEEEE.

The V call is TRBV27, the J call TRBJ1-5; TRBD1 aligns across 9 bases. The V and J ends lost 0 bases and 7 bases, in that order; junction bases with no gene match: 4. Looked up from germline, CDR1 is MNHEY and CDR2 is SMNVEV (reference sequence). The CDR3 is made up of 15 amino acids. The CDR3 reads CASSLSGTGWQPQHF. The CDR3, as DNA: TGTGCCAGCAGTTTATCGGGGACAGGGTGGCAGCCCCAGCATTTT.

The rearrangement uses TRBV29-1 and TRBJ2-2; D gene ambiguous. The CDR3 is made up of 14 amino acids. V dropped 4 bases and J dropped 6 bases, with 15 bases sitting between them. The germline V gene has CDR1 SQVTM and CDR2 ANQGSEA. CDR3 DNA sequence: TGCAGCGTTGCCTTTGAACTTGCCCCCGGGGAGCTGTTTTTT. Its translation: CSVAFELAPGELFF.

V gene TRBV7-9 combines with J gene TRBJ2-5, with D uncertain. Germline lookup yields CDR1 SEHNR and CDR2 FQNEAQ (reference sequence). V gave up 0 bases and J gave up 4 bases, with 6 bases separating them. The CDR3 runs to 13 residues. The CDR3 region is CASSLAHGETQYF. The CDR3 DNA follows: TGTGCCAGCAGCTTAGCTCACGGAGAGACCCAGTACTTC.

Of note for this clone: No conserved phenylalanine or tryptophan is present at the end of the CDR3, so a read error is the likely explanation. The V and J genes are TRBV6-1 and TRBJ1-2, with unresolved D. Trimming left V 1 base short and J 4 bases short, with 7 bases between. The CDR3 has 13 residues. Germline V CDR1 and CDR2: MNHNS, SASEGT. The CDR3 spells CASSEGDFYGYTL. CDR3 DNA: TGTGCCAGCAGTGAAGGAGACTTCTATGGCTACACCCTC.

The chain employs TRBV23-1 and TRBJ1-5; 7 nucleotides line up with TRBD1. TRBV23-1 is assigned to the ORF class and has an uncertain function. With V trimmed by 0 bases and J by 5 bases, 1 base remained unmatched. The CDR3 loop spans 14 amino acids. The CDR3 sequence is CASSQSGGHQPQHF. The CDR3 DNA reads TGCGCCAGCAGTCAATCAGGGGGCCATCAGCCCCAGCATTTT.

In nucleotides, the CDR3 is TGTGCCAGCAGCCCCTCTGGCTATGGCTACACCTTC. Translated: CASSPSGYGYTF. The rearrangement joins TRBV14 to TRBJ1-2; D not certain. CDR1 and CDR2 (germline): SGHDN, FVKESK. The ends were cut back, 4 bases at V and 4 bases at J, with 7 bases in the middle. The CDR3 is 12 residues long.

This chain uses TRBV10-1 with TRBJ2-3, with D hard to call. The CDR3 loop spans 13 amino acids. The germline CDR1 and CDR2 sequences are WNHNN and SYGVQD (reference sequence). The V end lost 1 base, the J end lost 1 base, and 3 bases lay between the germline ends. The CDR3 sequence is CASSEFGTDTQYF. The DNA for the CDR3 is TGCGCCAGCAGTGAGTTTGGCACAGATACGCAGTATTTT.

V gene TRBV6-5 combines with J gene TRBJ1-1; perhaps TRBD1 as D (6 bases). The germline V gene encodes CDR1 MNHEY and CDR2 SVGAGI. V lost 8 bases and J 4 bases, leaving 11 bases between the germline ends. The CDR3 length is 12 residues. CDR3 in DNA: TGTGCCAGCTCTGGGGGGCGCACTGAAGCTTTCTTT. Encoded protein: CASSGGRTEAFF.

The J gene is TRBJ2-1, the V gene TRBV28; 11 bases are shared with TRBD2. The CDR3 loop spans 19 amino acids. Germline loops: CDR1 MDHEN, CDR2 SYDVKM. The V and J ends lost 2 bases and 8 bases, in that order; junction bases with no gene match: 17. The CDR3 spells CASSLNPHHSGGAFDEQFF. CDR3 coding DNA: TGTGCCAGCAGTTTAAACCCTCACCATAGCGGGGGGGCCTTCGATGAGCAGTTCTTC.

V is TRBV7-9 and J is TRBJ1-6, with D unresolved. The V gene lost 2 bases and the J gene lost 4 bases, with 0 bases spanning the gap. The length of the CDR3 is 12 residues. CDR1 and CDR2 (germline): SEHNR, FQNEAQ (reference sequence). CDR3 amino acids: CASSLYNSPLHF. The CDR3 nucleotides are TGTGCCAGCAGCTTATATAATTCACCCCTCCACTTT.

This clone was detected a few times. The CDR3, as DNA: TGTGCCAGCAGCGCCGGGGCAGGGATTTTGACTGAAGCTTTCTTT. Protein product: CASSAGAGILTEAFF. The chain recombines TRBV7-2 with TRBJ1-1; D may be TRBD1 (5 bases). V dropped 5 bases and J dropped 5 bases, with 18 bases sitting between them. The CDR3 spans 15 residues. From germline, CDR1 is SGHTA and CDR2 FQGNSA.

The rearrangement links TRBV6-1 to TRBJ2-7; 12 nucleotides line up with TRBD2. After removal of 4 bases from V and 3 bases from J, the junction contained 10 bases not matched to a gene. Germline CDR1 reads MNHNS; CDR2 reads SASEGT. The CDR3 spans 17 residues. CDR3 DNA sequence: TGTGCCAGCAGTGTTACTGGACTAGCGGGGTTAGTCTACGAGCAGTACTTC. This codes for CASSVTGLAGLVYEQYF.

This clone was seen more than once but under ten times. The chain links TRBV5-1 to TRBJ2-7; the D gene is possibly TRBD2 (6 bases). The CDR3 is 14 amino acids. Per the germline V gene, CDR1 is SGHRS and CDR2 is YFSETQ. V lost 3 bases and J lost 2, with 12 bases in between. The chain's CDR3 is CASSSGGSPYEQYF. The CDR3 bases are TGCGCCAGCAGCTCCGGAGGGAGCCCCTACGAGCAGTACTTC.

The chain couples TRBV2 to TRBJ1-4; D unclear. Germline V lookup: CDR1 SNHLY, CDR2 FYNNEI. This CDR3 contains 11 residues. V lost 10 bases, J lost 7 bases, and 10 bases lay in between. CDR3 DNA: TGTGCCACGCTGGGGAGTGAAAAACTGTTTTTT. Translated: CATLGSEKLFF.

This chain connects TRBV27 to TRBJ1-1; D possibly corresponds to TRBD1 (6 bases). CDR3 length equals 13 residues. V was trimmed by 6 bases and J by 5 bases, leaving 13 bases between them. Germline V gene data show CDR1 as MNHEY and CDR2 as SMNVEV (reference sequence). CDR3 region: CASRPTGWTEAFF. CDR3 DNA sequence: TGTGCCAGCAGGCCCACAGGGTGGACTGAAGCTTTCTTT.